Here is one T cell receptor beta chain with its context. A few counts support this clone. Its antigen specificity is not known. There are no base qualities to consult, and no much larger clone falls within one base. This record comes from a study of technical replicates of blood from four donors (TCRdb year 2017). The CDR3 covers 15 residues, taking in both the cysteine and the phenylalanine. Only the CDR3 portion is preserved as DNA: 45 bases, with reading frame beginning at the first base. V is pared back by 2 bases and J by 7 bases, with 17 bases lying between the germline termini. According to the germline V gene (reference sequence), CDR1 reads LNHNV and CDR2 reads YYDKDF. The library was produced with the immunoSEQ multiplex PCR assay. As stored in TCRdb, this immuneACCESS dataset retains in-frame rearrangements with V and J assigned. A fraction of the clones does not appear; measured against another copy, unresolved V genes explain less than half of the discrepancy, and the remainder lacks a known reason. The sample records approximately 92,000 clones, about 95% of which are singletons. The ten top clones hold about 0.21% of the sample.

The sample taken for sequencing was T cells isolated from PBMCs. This chain joins TRBV15 to TRBJ1-1, and possibly TRBD1, on 5 matching bases. This sequence was found in a human donor in good health. The CDR3 protein sequence reads: CATSRSSSREDEAFF. The sequence in DNA is TGTGCCACCAGCAGAAGTTCCTCCAGGGAAGATGAAGCTTTCTTT.